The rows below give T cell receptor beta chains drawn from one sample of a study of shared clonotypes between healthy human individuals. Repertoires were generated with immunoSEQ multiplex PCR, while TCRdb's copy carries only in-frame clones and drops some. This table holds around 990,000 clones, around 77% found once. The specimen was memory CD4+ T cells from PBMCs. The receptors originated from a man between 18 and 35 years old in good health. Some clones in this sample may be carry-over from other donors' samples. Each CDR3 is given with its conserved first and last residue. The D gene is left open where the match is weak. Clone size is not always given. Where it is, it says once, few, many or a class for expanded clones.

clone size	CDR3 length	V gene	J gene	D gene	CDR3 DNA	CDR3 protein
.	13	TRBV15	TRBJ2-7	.	TGTGCCACCAGCCTGGGGGCCTCCTACGAGCAGTACTTC	CATSLGASYEQYF
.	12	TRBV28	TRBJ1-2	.	TGTGCCAGCAGCCATGGAAACTATGGCTACACCTTC	CASSHGNYGYTF
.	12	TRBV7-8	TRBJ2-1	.	TGTGCCAGCAGCGACAGGTTGATTAAGCAGTTCTTC	CASSDRLIKQFF
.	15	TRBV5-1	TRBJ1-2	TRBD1	TGCGCCAGCAGCATAGGGACAGACGCTAACTATGGCTACACCTTC	CASSIGTDANYGYTF
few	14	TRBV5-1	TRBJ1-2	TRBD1	TGCGCCAGCAGTTCTAGACAGGGCCCAGGGGGCTACACCTTC	CASSSRQGPGGYTF
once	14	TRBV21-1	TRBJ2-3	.	TGTGCCAGCCGGGCGGGGAATCCCACAGATACGCAGTATTTT	CASRAGNPTDTQYF
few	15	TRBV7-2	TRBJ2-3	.	TGTGCCAGCAGCCGGGACCACATTTACACAGATACGCAGTATTTT	CASSRDHIYTDTQYF
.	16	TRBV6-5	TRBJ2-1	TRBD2	TGTGCCAGCAGTTACTCAGGACTAGCGGGAGTAAGTGAGCAGTTCTTC	CASSYSGLAGVSEQFF
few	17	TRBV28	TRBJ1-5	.	TGTGCCAGCAGTTTCCCGCGGAGGGGTACTGGCAATCAGCCCCAGCATTTT	CASSFPRRGTGNQPQHF
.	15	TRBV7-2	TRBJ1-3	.	TGTGCCAGCAGCTCCGAGTCGGGCTCTGGAAACACCATATATTTT	CASSSESGSGNTIYF
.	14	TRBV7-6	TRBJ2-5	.	TGTGCCAGCAGCGCGGCCTTTGGAGCGGTGACCCAGTACTTC	CASSAAFGAVTQYF
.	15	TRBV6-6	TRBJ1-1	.	TGTGCCAGCAGTTACTCGAAACCTTTGAACACTGAAGCTTTCTTT	CASSYSKPLNTEAFF
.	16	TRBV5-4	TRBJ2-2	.	TGTGCCAGCAGCTTGGGTGGCGGAACGAACACCGGGGAGCTGTTTTTT	CASSLGGGTNTGELFF
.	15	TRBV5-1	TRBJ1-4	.	TGCGCCAGCAGCACACTGGGAGCAACTAATGAAAAACTGTTTTTT	CASSTLGATNEKLFF
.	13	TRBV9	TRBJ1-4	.	TGTGCCAGCAGCGGACTCGACGGGGAAAAACTGTTTTTT	CASSGLDGEKLFF
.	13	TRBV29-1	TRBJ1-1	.	TGCAGCGTTGTTAAACAGTTGAACACTGAAGCTTTCTTT	CSVVKQLNTEAFF
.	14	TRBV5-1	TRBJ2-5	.	TGCGCCAGCAGCTTGGTAGGGTCCCAAGAGACCCAGTACTTC	CASSLVGSQETQYF
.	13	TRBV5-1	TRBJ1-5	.	TGCGCCAGCAGTTCCGACCCAAATCAGCCCCAGCATTTT	CASSSDPNQPQHF
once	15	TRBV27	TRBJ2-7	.	TGTGCCAGCAGTTCGCAATCGGGGGACTCCTACGAGCAGTACTTC	CASSSQSGDSYEQYF
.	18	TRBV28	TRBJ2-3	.	TGTGCCAGCAGTTTACCCCCCGAAGCTAGTTTGGGGGTAGATACGCAGTATTTT	CASSLPPEASLGVDTQYF
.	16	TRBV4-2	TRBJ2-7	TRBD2	TGTGCCAGCAGCCATCGTGGGGGAGGGCCGGTAGGTGAGCAGTACTTC	CASSHRGGGPVGEQYF
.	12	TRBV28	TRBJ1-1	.	TGTGCCAGCAGTTTTGGCGGTGATGAAGCTTTCTTT	CASSFGGDEAFF
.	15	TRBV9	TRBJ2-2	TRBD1	TGTGCCAGCAGCGTGGGACAGGGGAACACCGGGGAGCTGTTTTTT	CASSVGQGNTGELFF
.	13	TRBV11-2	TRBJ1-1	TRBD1	TGTGCCAGCAGCTTAGACTCCAGGGGGAGCGCTTTCTTT	CASSLDSRGSAFF
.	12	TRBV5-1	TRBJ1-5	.	TGCGCCAGCAGCGCGGGGTCCGGACCCCAGCATTTT	CASSAGSGPQHF
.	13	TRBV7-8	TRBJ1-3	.	TGTGCCAGCACCCTGGGGTGGGGAAACACCATATATTTT	CASTLGWGNTIYF
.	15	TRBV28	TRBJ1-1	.	TGTGCCAGCAGCGTGGGTGGGTTCTTGGGCACTGAAGCTTTCTTT	CASSVGGFLGTEAFF
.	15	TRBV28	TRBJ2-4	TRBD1	TGTGCCAGCCATACTTCAACAGGGGGCAAGAACATTCAGTACTTC	CASHTSTGGKNIQYF
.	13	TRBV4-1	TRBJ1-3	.	TGCGCCAGCAGCTCCGAACCTGGGAACACCATATATTTT	CASSSEPGNTIYF
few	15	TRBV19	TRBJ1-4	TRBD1	TGTGCCAGTAGTGCACCGGGACAGGGGAATGAAAAACTGTTTTTT	CASSAPGQGNEKLFF
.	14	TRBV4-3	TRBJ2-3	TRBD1	TGCGCCAGCAGCCCCGGACAGGGGTCTGATACGCAGTATTTT	CASSPGQGSDTQYF
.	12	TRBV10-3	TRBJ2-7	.	TGTGCCATGTGGACACCCCCGGGCGAGCAGTACTTC	CAMWTPPGEQYF
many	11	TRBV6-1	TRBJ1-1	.	TGTGCCAGCAGGAACCAAGGGGGAGCTTTCTTT	CASRNQGGAFF
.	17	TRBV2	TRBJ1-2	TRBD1	TGTGCCAGCAGCCTACAGGGGGCGCTTGGCCCTAACTATGGCTACACCTTC	CASSLQGALGPNYGYTF
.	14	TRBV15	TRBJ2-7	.	TGTGCCACCAGCAGAGGCGGCAGCTCCTACGAGCAGTACTTC	CATSRGGSSYEQYF
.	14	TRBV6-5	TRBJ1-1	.	TGTGCCAGCAGTTACTCGGCGGTGAACACTGAAGCTTTCTTT	CASSYSAVNTEAFF
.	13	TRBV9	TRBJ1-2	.	TGTGCCAGCAGCGAGGGACGGGACTATGGCTACACCTTC	CASSEGRDYGYTF
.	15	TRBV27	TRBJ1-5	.	TGTGCCAGCAGTTTGTGGGGTGTCGGCAATCAGCCCCAGCATTTT	CASSLWGVGNQPQHF
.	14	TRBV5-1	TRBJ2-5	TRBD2	TGCGCCAGCAGCCCTGGCGGGGGTAGAGAGACCCAGTACTTC	CASSPGGGRETQYF
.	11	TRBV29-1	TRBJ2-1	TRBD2	TGCAGCGGGGGGCGGGAGGATGAGCAGTTCTTC	CSGGREDEQFF
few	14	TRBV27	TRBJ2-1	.	TGTGCCAGCAGTTTACTAGTACCTCGAGCTGAGCAGTTCTTC	CASSLLVPRAEQFF
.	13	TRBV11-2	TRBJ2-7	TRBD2	TGTGCCAGCAGCCTCACGCCCGGGGGGGAGCAGTACTTC	CASSLTPGGEQYF
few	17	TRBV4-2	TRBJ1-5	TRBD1	TGTGCCAGCAGCCGGACCTCGGACAGGGGGAGCAATCAGCCCCAGCATTTT	CASSRTSDRGSNQPQHF
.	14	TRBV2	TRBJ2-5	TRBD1	TGTGCCAGCAGCCTACAGGGGGCCGGGGAGACCCAGTACTTC	CASSLQGAGETQYF
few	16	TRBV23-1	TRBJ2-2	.	TGCGCCAGCAGTCATTACTCTTACATCGGCACCGGGGAGCTGTTTTTT	CASSHYSYIGTGELFF
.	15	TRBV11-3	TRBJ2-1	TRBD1	TGTGCCAGCAGCTTGGGACAGGGGGAATACAATGAGCAGTTCTTC	CASSLGQGEYNEQFF
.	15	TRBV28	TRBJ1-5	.	TGTGCCAGCACGACCCGGAGAGGGAACAATCAGCCCCAGCATTTT	CASTTRRGNNQPQHF
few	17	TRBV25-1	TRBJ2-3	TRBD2	TGTGCCAGCAGTGAAGGACTAGCGGGAGGGCCCGGAGATACGCAGTATTTT	CASSEGLAGGPGDTQYF
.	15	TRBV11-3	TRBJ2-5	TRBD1	TGTGCCAGCAGCTTCCGACAGGGCCCCCAAGAGACCCAGTACTTC	CASSFRQGPQETQYF
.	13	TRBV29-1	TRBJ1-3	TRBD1	TGCAGCGTTGCCGGGACAGTTGGAAACACCATATATTTT	CSVAGTVGNTIYF
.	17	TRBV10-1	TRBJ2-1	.	TGCGCCAGCAGTGAGGGCAGTATGGCAAGCTCCTACAATGAGCAGTTCTTC	CASSEGSMASSYNEQFF
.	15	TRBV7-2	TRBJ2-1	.	TGTGCCAGCAGCCTCGGGACCCAGCATGGCAATGAGCAGTTCTTC	CASSLGTQHGNEQFF
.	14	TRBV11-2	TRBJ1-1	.	TGTGCCAGCAGCTTAATCGGCAGGCAAAATGAAGCTTTCTTT	CASSLIGRQNEAFF
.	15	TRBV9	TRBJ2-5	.	TGTGCCAGCAGTGTAGCTACGTGGGGGCAAGAGACCCAGTACTTC	CASSVATWGQETQYF
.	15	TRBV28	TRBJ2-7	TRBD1	TGTGCCAGCAGTTTCCTCGGACAGGGCCCGGAGGTGCAAGACTTC	CASSFLGQGPEVQDF
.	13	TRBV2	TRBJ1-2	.	TGTGCCGGAAGGACTGAAGGGAAGTATGGCTACACCTTC	CAGRTEGKYGYTF
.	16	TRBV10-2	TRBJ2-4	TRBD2	TGCGCCAGCAGTGATGGGTTAGCGGGGGCCGCGGGGATTCAGTACTTC	CASSDGLAGAAGIQYF